The present T cell receptor (beta chain) was sequenced within a study of shared clonotypes between healthy human individuals. Study-wide background: Per donor, three plates held CD4 naive cells, three held CD4 memory, two held CD8 naive and one held CD8 memory. Study results and limitations: With a few donors compared, roughly 4.9% of naive CD4 clonotypes were shared.

TCRdb's table, derived via immunoSEQ multiplex PCR, lists solely in-frame clones and lacks some. The sample has roughly 2 million clones, approximately 94% seen once; the top ten hold roughly 0.13%. Donors, healthy HIV-negative adults, lacked recent acute infections or vaccinations. About this clone itself: What it binds is unknown.

The origin of this receptor is a man between 18 and 29 years old in good health. The sample was naive CD4+ T cells sorted from blood. Subset described: CD45RA+ positively selected.

The CDR3 is CASSSPGQLGVKLFF. CDR3 coding DNA: TGTGCCAGCAGTTCCCCCGGACAGCTAGGGGTAAAACTGTTTTTT. This chain uses TRBV6-6 with TRBJ1-4; possibly TRBD1 for D (6 bases). Germline V gene lookup returns CDR1 MNHNY and CDR2 SVGAGI (reference sequence). This CDR3 comprises 15 residues. Trimming stripped 4 bases from V and 10 bases from J, with 19 bases between.